The 23 T cell receptor beta chains below come from one sample, sequenced in a study of CD8+ T cells in alopecia areata. After isolation, RNA underwent reverse transcription to generate cDNA as the sequencing template. Assay used: immunoSEQ multiplex PCR; TCRdb lists only in-frame clones, some missing. The sample shows 160,000 or so clones, about 53% of them seen only once. Sequences were derived from CD8+ T cells sorted from blood, sampled at week 0. These receptors were taken from a human donor with alopecia areata.

The V and J genes are TRBV10-3 and TRBJ2-5, with D possibly matching TRBD1 (6 bases). The V end lost 2 bases, the J end lost 4 bases, and 17 bases lay between the germline ends. Germline V gives CDR1 ENHRY, CDR2 SYGVKD. The CDR3 runs to 16 residues. This CDR3 reads CAISEGGRVPRETQYF. The CDR3 region has the DNA TGTGCCATCAGTGAGGGGGGCAGGGTACCTCGAGAGACCCAGTACTTC.

The gene calls are TRBV30 and TRBJ1-2; 8 nucleotides agree with TRBD1. The junction had 20 bases not matched to a gene; V was cut back by 4 bases and J by 4 bases. The CDR3 runs 18 residues. In germline, CDR1 is GTSNPN, CDR2 SVGIG (reference sequence). The CDR3 sequence is CAWTPDSGGRLWGYGYTF. CDR3 sequence (DNA): TGTGCCTGGACCCCCGACTCAGGGGGCCGTCTTTGGGGCTATGGCTACACCTTC.

V gene TRBV9 combines with J gene TRBJ2-5, with a tentative D call TRBD2 (6 bases). The CDR3 consists of 15 residues. Trimming removed 0 bases at V and 9 bases at J, with 18 bases between. CDR1 is SGDLS, CDR2 YYNGEE, per germline. Here the CDR3 reads CASSVGEGTRRAQYF. The CDR3 nucleotides are TGTGCCAGCAGCGTAGGAGAGGGGACCCGGAGGGCCCAGTACTTC.

The chain has TRBV11-2 and TRBJ1-1, with 7 bases aligning to TRBD1. The CDR3 length is 16 residues. Germline values: CDR1 SGHAT, CDR2 FQNNGV. V dropped 4 bases and J dropped 4; count of bases not matched to a gene: 12. The CDR3: CASSSRQGKGGTEAFF. The CDR3 nucleotides are TGTGCCAGCAGCTCGAGACAGGGAAAGGGAGGCACTGAAGCTTTCTTT.

The gene calls are TRBV6-1 and TRBJ2-5, with D possibly TRBD2 on 5 matching bases. The V end was cut by 6 bases, the J end by 1 base, with 9 bases between. CDR1 MNHNS and CDR2 SASEGT come from the germline V gene. The CDR3 is made up of 13 amino acids. The CDR3 is CASREDFQETQYF. CDR3 coding DNA: TGTGCCAGCAGGGAGGACTTCCAAGAGACCCAGTACTTC.

CDR3 region: CASSPRPRELTEAFF. CDR3 in DNA: TGTGCCAGCAGCCCGAGGCCAAGAGAGTTAACTGAAGCTTTCTTT. V and J are TRBV9 and TRBJ1-1; no firm D call. CDR1 is SGDLS, CDR2 YYNGEE, per germline. Trimming left V 4 bases short and J 5 bases short, with 18 bases between. The CDR3 has 15 residues.

The chain joins TRBV30 to TRBJ1-2, with a possible D match to TRBD1 (6 bases). Between the trimmed V and J ends, which lost 4 bases and 6 bases, there was a span of 15 bases. Germline-derived CDR1 and CDR2 are GTSNPN and SVGIG (reference sequence). This CDR3 is 13 amino acids long. The CDR3 nucleotides are TGTGCCTGGAATATGGGGACACATCATGGCTACACCTTC. Protein sequence: CAWNMGTHHGYTF.

The chain combines TRBV30 with TRBJ1-6, with a weak D call TRBD1 (6 bases). The CDR3 length is 13 residues. Trimming left V 7 bases short and J 6 bases short, with 13 bases between. Per the germline V gene, CDR1 is GTSNPN and CDR2 is SVGIG (reference sequence). In nucleotides, the CDR3 is TGTGCCTCCTGGGGGGGCAGTAATTCACCCCTCCACTTT. It is translated as CASWGGSNSPLHF.

This clone occurred once. V usage is TRBV27 and J usage is TRBJ2-3; 9 bases align to TRBD1. V was clipped by 6 bases and J by 2 bases; unmatched bases: 6. From germline, CDR1 is MNHEY and CDR2 SMNVEV (reference sequence). This CDR3 is 15 amino acids long. The CDR3 loop reads CASREQGAYTDTQYF. For the CDR3, the DNA is TGTGCCAGCAGGGAACAGGGGGCATACACAGATACGCAGTATTTT.

This clone was seen more than once but under ten times. This chain joins TRBV29-1 and TRBJ1-2, with 7 bases matching TRBD1. From germline, CDR1 is SQVTM and CDR2 ANQGSEA. This CDR3 has 12 amino acids. V lost 6 bases and J lost 6; bases outside the gene matches: 7. DNA of the CDR3: TGCAGCGTCGATCCTGACAGGGATGGCTACACCTTC. It is translated as CSVDPDRDGYTF.

V usage is TRBV2 and J usage is TRBJ2-7; possibly TRBD1 for D (6 bases). CDR1 and CDR2 (germline): SNHLY, FYNNEI. The CDR3 is 14 residues long. V was trimmed by 4 bases and J by 1 base, leaving 11 bases between them. As DNA, the CDR3 is TGTGCCAGCAGTGGCCCGGACAGATCCTACGAGCAGTACTTC. Translated, it gives CASSGPDRSYEQYF.

The V and J genes are TRBV6-5 and TRBJ2-5; 9 bases align to TRBD2. Trimming cost V 6 bases and J 4 bases; bases outside gene matches: 6. The CDR3 loop spans 14 amino acids. CDR1 MNHEY and CDR2 SVGAGI come from the germline V gene. CDR3 nucleotide sequence: TGTGCCAGCAGCCCGGGACTAGCCTTAGAGACCCAGTACTTC. Its protein product is CASSPGLALETQYF.

This clone was counted only a few times. The rearrangement joins TRBV2 to TRBJ1-1, with a possible D match to TRBD1 (5 bases). Trimming cost V 3 bases and J 4 bases, with 18 bases left between them. The CDR3 length is 16 residues. In germline, CDR1 is SNHLY, CDR2 FYNNEI. CDR3 coding DNA: TGTGCCAGCAGTGATATCAGGGAGGGATCGACCACTGAAGCTTTCTTT. Encoded protein: CASSDIREGSTTEAFF.

This sequence joins TRBV30 and TRBJ1-2, with a tentative D call TRBD1 (6 bases). The V end was cut by 2 bases, the J end by 10 bases, with 20 bases between. CDR1 and CDR2 (germline): GTSNPN, SVGIG (reference sequence). This CDR3 is built from 14 residues. The CDR3 bases are TGTGCCTGGAGTAGGGGCGAGCAGGGGTGGATCTACACCTTC. This codes for CAWSRGEQGWIYTF.

The chain combines TRBV2 with TRBJ1-1; no clear D gene. Trimming shortened V by 4 bases and J by 6 bases, and 9 bases separated the two germline ends. The CDR3 length is 12 residues. In germline, CDR1 is SNHLY, CDR2 FYNNEI. The chain's CDR3 is CASSVNYPEAFF. CDR3 in DNA: TGTGCCAGCAGTGTGAATTACCCTGAAGCTTTCTTT.

The gene calls are TRBV19 and TRBJ2-7, with unresolved D. V lost 5 bases, J lost 2 bases, and 7 bases lay in between. Germline CDR1 and CDR2: LNHDA and SQIVND (reference sequence). The CDR3 covers 12 residues. The CDR3, as DNA: TGTGCCAGTAGTTCGGCCACCTACGAGCAGTACTTC. It yields the protein CASSSATYEQYF. Based on the CDR3 plus reference TRBV19 and TRBJ2-7, the full variable domain is DGGITQSPKYLFRKEGQNVTLSCEQNLNHDAMYWYRQDPGQGLRLIYYSQIVNDFQKGDIAEGYSVSREKKESFPLTVTSAQKNPTAFYLCASSSATYEQYFGPGTRLTVT.

Only a few counts were recorded for this clone. CDR3 DNA: TGTGCCAGCAGCTTTCAGGGGACTGAAGCTTTCTTT. Translation gives CASSFQGTEAFF. The chain couples TRBV5-4 to TRBJ1-1; D may be TRBD1 (6 bases). CDR3 size: 12 residues. The V and J ends lost 2 bases and 5 bases respectively, with 7 bases between them. The germline V gene encodes CDR1 SGHNT and CDR2 YYREEE (reference sequence).

The chain is built from TRBV15 and TRBJ2-5, with D possibly being TRBD2 (5 bases). V lost 0 bases, J lost 5 bases, and 10 bases lay in between. CDR3 length: 14 amino acids. Per germline, CDR1 LNHNV and CDR2 YYDKDF (reference sequence). The CDR3 sequence is CATSRDGLEETQYF. Here the CDR3 DNA reads TGTGCCACCAGCAGAGACGGACTCGAGGAGACCCAGTACTTC.

This clone turned up a few times. CDR3 amino acids: CASSARGGNQPQHF. The CDR3 DNA reads TGTGCCAGCAGCGCACGGGGCGGCAATCAGCCCCAGCATTTT. The rearrangement links TRBV9 to TRBJ1-5; tentative D call: TRBD1 (5 bases). The ends were cut back, 3 bases at V and 2 bases at J, with 9 bases in the middle. Looked up from germline, CDR1 is SGDLS and CDR2 is YYNGEE. The CDR3 length is 14 residues.

The chain uses TRBV4-3 and TRBJ2-7, with a tentative D call TRBD2 (5 bases). V was pared by 1 base and J by 1 base, with 11 bases between. The germline gives CDR1 LGHNA, CDR2 YSLEER. The CDR3 spans 15 residues. Written as DNA, the CDR3 is TGCGCCAGCAGCCAAGTTGCGGGCAGTTCCTACGAGCAGTACTTC. Residues: CASSQVAGSSYEQYF.

Notes on this clone: The junction shows a germline mismatch at one end, possibly a read error. The chain combines TRBV27 with TRBJ2-7; 9 bases align to TRBD1. Germline V lookup: CDR1 MNHEY, CDR2 SMNVEV (reference sequence). The CDR3 consists of 16 residues. CDR3: CASSGETGGHTYGQYF. For the CDR3, the DNA is TGTGCCAGCAGCGGTGAAACAGGGGGCCATACTTACGGGCAGTACTTC.

The chain has TRBV7-9 and TRBJ1-2; D is uncertain. Germline V gives CDR1 SEHNR, CDR2 FQNEAQ (reference sequence). Deletions cut 1 base from V and 5 bases from J, with 17 bases between. CDR3 length: 16 amino acids. The CDR3, as DNA: TGTGCCAGCAGCTTAGATAATCCGGGCCCGACTTATGGCTACACCTTC. Encoded protein: CASSLDNPGPTYGYTF.

This chain connects TRBV13 to TRBJ2-2; 7 nucleotides agree with TRBD1. This CDR3 contains 16 residues. V lost 4 bases and J lost 6; bases outside the gene matches: 11. Germline assignment: CDR1 PRHDT and CDR2 FYEKMQ (reference sequence). The CDR3 DNA reads TGTGCCAGCAGCTACCGACAGGGATGGGATGCCGGGGAGCTGTTTTTT. It encodes CASSYRQGWDAGELFF.